Listed below are T cell receptor beta chains from one sample, sequenced in a study. TCRdb re-called the 5' RACE reads through MiXCR, storing one row per CDR3 protein. The profile shows around 50,000 distinct CDR3 sequences, about 15% of them singletons. Source material: naive CD4+ T cells sorted from blood. These receptors originate from a female donor with breast cancer. Both conserved end residues are part of each CDR3. Each record gives: D gene, clone size, J gene, V gene, CDR3 DNA, CDR3 protein. A D gene is named only where the DNA matches it firmly. The listing skips clone size in some rows; elsewhere it reads once, few, many or a size class.

TRBD1 many TRBJ1-5 TRBV5-5 TGTGCCAGCAGCTTGGCCAGGGGGAGCAATCAGCCCCAGCATTTT CASSLARGSNQPQHF
. . TRBJ2-2 TRBV5-1 TGCGCCAGCAGCTCCCGGGGCACCGGGGAGCTGTTTTTT CASSSRGTGELFF
. many TRBJ1-2 TRBV6-1 TGTGCCAGCAGTGAAGAGTGGGCAGGTTACACCTTC CASSEEWAGYTF
. few TRBJ1-6 TRBV5-1 TGCGCCAGCAGCCGACAGGAAATGAGCTCCTATAATTCACCCCTCCACTTT CASSRQEMSSYNSPLHF
. . TRBJ2-1 TRBV7-8 TGTGCCAGCAGCCCATGGAGAAAGGACAATGAGCAGTTCTTC CASSPWRKDNEQFF
. . TRBJ2-7 TRBV5-1 TGCGCCAGCAGCATCGGCAGGAGGAGCTCCTACGAGCAGTACTTC CASSIGRRSSYEQYF
. few TRBJ2-3 TRBV4-3 TGCGCCAGCAGCGAATCTCGGACAGCACACACAGATACGCAGTATTTT CASSESRTAHTDTQYF
. many TRBJ2-2 TRBV5-1 TGCGCCAGCAGCTCCCACGACAGCCCAAAGAACACCGGGGAGCTGTTTTTT CASSSHDSPKNTGELFF
TRBD1 few TRBJ1-2 TRBV28 TGTGCCAGCAGTTTCACAGGAGACAGAGGGGGCCAGTATGGCTACACCTTC CASSFTGDRGGQYGYTF
TRBD2 . TRBJ2-1 TRBV5-1 TGCGCCAGAGGCTTAGGCGGGAGGGCCGACAATGAGCAGTTCTTC CARGLGGRADNEQFF
TRBD1 . TRBJ1-4 TRBV12-3/TRBV12-4 TGTGCCAGCAGTTTAAGAGGACAGGGTGGTGAAAAACTGTTTTTT CASSLRGQGGEKLFF
. few TRBJ2-1 TRBV24-1 TGTGCCACCAGTGACTCAACAGGGCCGGGCAATGAGCAGTTCTTC CATSDSTGPGNEQFF
TRBD1 many TRBJ1-1 TRBV5-1 TGCGCCAGCAGCTTGAGTGGGACAGCCAACACTGAAGCTTTCTTT CASSLSGTANTEAFF
. . TRBJ1-5 TRBV19 TGTGCCAGTAGTATGGGGGGGGTTCAGCCCCAGCATTTT CASSMGGVQPQHF
TRBD2 . TRBJ2-1 TRBV11-2 TGTGCCAGCAGTCCCGCGGGAGGGCCAACTGAGCAGTTCTTC CASSPAGGPTEQFF
TRBD2 . TRBJ2-7 TRBV7-2 TGTGCCAGCAGCCCCCCTAGCGGCCCGGACGTCTATAAGCAGTACTTC CASSPPSGPDVYKQYF
TRBD1 many TRBJ1-2 TRBV5-1 TGCGCCAGCAGCTTGGATTCACAGGGGGCAAACTATGGCTACACCTTC CASSLDSQGANYGYTF
. many TRBJ2-7 TRBV7-6 TGTGCCAGCAGCACCCCCGGGGGATCCTACGAGCAGTACTTC CASSTPGGSYEQYF
TRBD2 many TRBJ2-1 TRBV5-1 TGCGCCAGCAGCCAAGGGACTAGCGGTACTGAGCAGTTCTTC CASSQGTSGTEQFF
TRBD1 medium-sized TRBJ1-4 TRBV4-3 TGCGCCAGCAGCCCTTACCCAGGGGGGGCAACTAATGAAAAACTGTTTTTT CASSPYPGGATNEKLFF
. many TRBJ2-7 TRBV6-1 TGTGCCAGCAGCCAAACGGTACAGACCCTCTACGAGCAGTACTTC CASSQTVQTLYEQYF
. many TRBJ1-6 TRBV7-9 TGTGCCAGCAGAGGCAGCCAGAATTCACCCCTCCACTTT CASRGSQNSPLHF
. . TRBJ2-2 TRBV7-2 TGTGCCACCTCAGTCATCCTTAGGGGCACCGTGGAGCTGTTTTTT CATSVILRGTVELFF
. . TRBJ2-3 TRBV7-2 TGTGCCAGCAGGCAAGGAGATACGCAGTATTTT CASRQGDTQYF
. . TRBJ2-1 TRBV20-1 TGCAGTGCTAGATCGCCCTCTGGAGCGGACAATCGTGGTGAGCAGTTCTTC CSARSPSGADNRGEQFF
. many TRBJ2-6 TRBV5-1 TGCGCCAGCAGCCCCTCGACAGGATCTGGGGCCAACGTCCTGACTTTC CASSPSTGSGANVLTF
. once TRBJ2-1 TRBV24-1 TGTGCCACCAGTGATGCCACCCGGCCCCGCAATGAGCAGTGCTTC CATSDATRPRNEQCF
. . TRBJ2-7 TRBV5-5 TGTGCCAGCAGCCGGACAGTTTTGGGGTACGAGCAGTACTTC CASSRTVLGYEQYF
. once TRBJ1-2 TRBV29-1 TGCAGCGCCTGGTGGGAACCCGGCTACACCTTC CSAWWEPGYTF
. many TRBJ1-3 TRBV5-1 TGCGCCAGCAGCTTGGACAGGCTTTCCAACACCATATATTTT CASSLDRLSNTIYF
. . TRBJ2-2 TRBV30 TGTGCCTGGCGTTTTAGTAGAGGGGAGCTGTTTTTT CAWRFSRGELFF
. few TRBJ1-5 TRBV7-9 TGTGCCAGCAGCCTGGATACAAGGATGCCCCAGCATTTT CASSLDTRMPQHF
. few TRBJ2-2 TRBV5-1 TGCGCCAGCAGCTTGGGTAGCGGGAACACCGGGGAGCTGTTTTTT CASSLGSGNTGELFF
. . TRBJ2-6 TRBV28 TGTGCCTGCAGTTTATTTGGCGTCCTGACTTTC CACSLFGVLTF
. . TRBJ1-2 TRBV9 TGTGCCAGCAGCCCGCGGACAGCCGTCTATGGCTACACCTTC CASSPRTAVYGYTF
. few TRBJ2-6 TRBV20-1 TGCAGTGCCAAATACTCTGGGGCCAACGTCCTGACTTTC CSAKYSGANVLTF
TRBD1 many TRBJ2-7 TRBV7-2 TGTGCCAGCAGCTTAGTTGACAGGGCCCACGAGCAGTACTTC CASSLVDRAHEQYF
TRBD1 few TRBJ1-2 TRBV25-1 TGTGCCAGCAGTCATACCGGGACAGGGGGTGACTATGGCTACACCTTC CASSHTGTGGDYGYTF
TRBD1 . TRBJ1-1 TRBV5-1 TGCGCCAGCAGCCCCGGGACAGGGTCGTGGAACACTGAAGCTTTCTTT CASSPGTGSWNTEAFF
. . TRBJ1-3 TRBV6-5 TGTGCCAGCAGTTACGGGACCTCTGGAAACACCATATATTTT CASSYGTSGNTIYF
TRBD2 . TRBJ2-5 TRBV5-1 TGCGCCAGCAGCGCAGGGAGGGAAGAGACCCAGTACTTC CASSAGREETQYF
TRBD2 many TRBJ2-3 TRBV5-5 TGTGCCAGCAGCGTATCCGGGACTAGCGGGAGCGCGAGCACAGATACGCAGTATTTT CASSVSGTSGSASTDTQYF
. many TRBJ1-5 TRBV4-1 TGCGCCAGCAGCCCGAACGGGCTGGACAATCAGCCCCAGCATTTT CASSPNGLDNQPQHF
. . TRBJ1-1 TRBV19 TGTGCCAGTAGTATAGACCAACTCCAACGAGCTTTCTTT CASSIDQLQRAFF
TRBD2 many TRBJ2-5 TRBV5-1 TGCGCCAGCAGCTTGGCCCCTAGCGGGATTCGGCAAGAGACCCAGTACTTC CASSLAPSGIRQETQYF
TRBD1 . TRBJ2-3 TRBV7-2 TGTGCCAGCAGCTTTGCCGGGACAGGGAGGGCAGATACGCAGTATTTT CASSFAGTGRADTQYF
. . TRBJ1-3 TRBV4-3 TGCGCCAGCAGCCAAGATCCCAACACCATATATTTT CASSQDPNTIYF
. . TRBJ2-7 TRBV5-8 TGTGCCAGCAGCTTGGAGCTAGTTACCTACGAGCAGTACTTC CASSLELVTYEQYF